Presented here are 24 T cell receptor beta chains from one specimen sequenced in a study of blood T cell repertoires in COVID-19. Profiled with immunoSEQ multiplex PCR; TCRdb holds only in-frame clones, not every one. The sample holds some 150,000 clones, 80% to 85% seen once. The sequencing input was peripheral blood. The receptor source for this set is an elderly woman with acute or convalescent COVID-19.

The chain uses TRBV28 and TRBJ2-7; D is uncertain. V was pared by 3 bases and J by 0 bases, with 3 bases between. The CDR3 is 12 amino acids. CDR1 and CDR2 from the germline V gene are MDHEN and SYDVKM. CDR3 in DNA: TGTGCCAGCAGTTTTATCTCCTACGAGCAGTACTTC. Translation gives CASSFISYEQYF.

V and J are TRBV6-5 and TRBJ1-1, with D perhaps matching TRBD1 (5 bases). The V end lost 8 bases, the J end lost 11 bases, and 18 bases lay between the germline ends. Germline V lookup: CDR1 MNHEY, CDR2 SVGAGI. CDR3 length equals 12 residues. This chain's CDR3 is CASRGWGREAFF. In DNA, the CDR3 is TGTGCCAGCCGAGGGTGGGGGAGGGAGGCTTTCTTT.

This chain uses TRBV11-2 with TRBJ2-1; TRBD2 matches at 9 bases. Germline CDR1 and CDR2: SGHAT and FQNNGV. CDR3 length: 14 residues. V was clipped by 3 bases and J by 7 bases; unmatched bases: 4. The chain's CDR3 is CASSFPLAGNEQFF. CDR3 sequence (DNA): TGTGCCAGCAGCTTTCCCCTAGCGGGGAATGAGCAGTTCTTC.

This clone occurred many times. V usage is TRBV5-4 and J usage is TRBJ2-7; perhaps TRBD1 as D (5 bases). Germline CDR1 and CDR2: SGHNT and YYREEE (reference sequence). V was shortened by 2 bases and J by 6 bases, with 12 bases between the two germline ends. The length of the CDR3 is 13 residues. This CDR3 is CASSLRQTLEQYF. CDR3 DNA sequence: TGTGCCAGCAGCTTACGACAGACCCTCGAGCAGTACTTC.

This clone was counted only a few times. The V gene is TRBV7-2, the J gene TRBJ2-1; D might be TRBD2 (6 bases). Trimming took 1 base from V and 10 from J, leaving 11 bases between them. The CDR3 totals 13 residues. Germline V CDR1 and CDR2: SGHTA, FQGNSA. DNA for the CDR3: TGTGCCAGCAGCTTAGATCTCCGGGGGGAGCAGTTCTTC. It codes for CASSLDLRGEQFF.

The gene calls are TRBV28 and TRBJ1-3; no firm D call. Germline values: CDR1 MDHEN, CDR2 SYDVKM. With 3 bases removed from V and 0 bases from J, the gap between germline ends came to 9 bases. The CDR3 contains 15 residues. CDR3 protein: CASSFRRSSGNTIYF. The CDR3, as DNA: TGTGCCAGCAGTTTCCGAAGGAGCTCTGGAAACACCATATATTTT.

The gene calls are TRBV30 and TRBJ2-4; D not certain. Trimming stripped 1 base from V and 4 bases from J, with 17 bases between. The CDR3 extends over 16 amino acids. Germline V gene sequence: CDR1 GTSNPN, CDR2 SVGIG (reference sequence). The DNA for the CDR3 is TGTGCCTGGAGTGCTTTCTTACGGAACGGGAAAAACATTCAGTACTTC. Its protein is CAWSAFLRNGKNIQYF.

The chain employs TRBV15 and TRBJ2-3; TRBD2 aligns across 8 bases. V trimming: 9 bases; J trimming: 3 bases; junction bases outside the gene matches: 11. This CDR3 is 15 amino acids long. Germline CDR1 is LNHNV and CDR2 is YYDKDF (reference sequence). Here the CDR3 DNA reads TGTGCCACTCGCGGGGGCGGGGGGTTTACAGATACGCAGTATTTT. Translating it yields CATRGGGGFTDTQYF.

The chain recombines TRBV7-2 with TRBJ2-1, with 7 bases matching TRBD1. The V and J ends lost 1 base and 8 bases, in that order; junction bases with no gene match: 8. The CDR3 runs to 15 residues. Looked up from germline, CDR1 is SGHTA and CDR2 is FQGNSA. CDR3 sequence reads: CASSLDRGSVDEQFF. The CDR3 DNA reads as TGTGCCAGCAGCTTAGACAGGGGTTCCGTTGATGAGCAGTTCTTC.

As for this clone: This sample also contains other DNA sequences that code for the same CDR3. The rearrangement uses TRBV7-9 and TRBJ2-1; D unresolved. Germline V gives CDR1 SEHNR, CDR2 FQNEAQ (reference sequence). Trimming removed 2 bases from V and 0 bases from J, with 5 bases in between. CDR3 length: 14 amino acids. The CDR3 sequence: CASSLSSSYNEQFF. CDR3 nucleotides: TGTGCCAGCAGCTTATCCAGCTCCTACAATGAGCAGTTCTTC. Full variable domain (remainder filled in from reference TRBV7-9 and TRBJ2-1): DTGVSQNPRHKITKRGQNVTFRCDPISEHNRLYWYRQTLGQGPEFLTYFQNEAQLEKSRLLSDRFSAERPKGSFSTLEIQRTEQGDSAMYLCASSLSSSYNEQFFGPGTRLTVL.

J is TRBJ2-3 and V is TRBV7-8; unclear D gene. The germline V gene has CDR1 SGHVS and CDR2 FQNEAQ. Deletions cut 3 bases from V and 0 bases from J, with 7 bases between. This CDR3 has 14 amino acids. CDR3 residues: CASSFPSSTDTQYF. CDR3 DNA sequence: TGTGCCAGCAGCTTTCCTAGTAGCACAGATACGCAGTATTTT.

This clone has more than one count but fewer than ten. This sequence joins TRBV30 and TRBJ1-5; 8 bases map to TRBD1. The germline CDR1 and CDR2 sequences are GTSNPN and SVGIG (reference sequence). This CDR3 spans 13 amino acids. V dropped 2 bases and J dropped 5; count of bases not matched to a gene: 2. The DNA for the CDR3 is TGTGCCTGGAGTACAGGGGGGGATCAGCCCCAGCATTTT. It yields the protein CAWSTGGDQPQHF.

The chain couples TRBV7-3 to TRBJ2-1; D is possibly TRBD2 (6 bases). The V and J ends lost 6 bases and 0 bases respectively, with 6 bases between them. Germline assignment: CDR1 SGHTA and CDR2 FQGTGA. The CDR3 loop spans 13 amino acids. DNA for the CDR3: TGTGCCAGCAGTAGCGGCTCCTACAATGAGCAGTTCTTC. The encoded protein is CASSSGSYNEQFF.

The CDR3 region is CASSLGGLAEETQYF. CDR3 bases: TGTGCCAGCAGCTTAGGAGGGCTAGCGGAAGAGACCCAGTACTTC. J is TRBJ2-5 and V is TRBV11-3; 7 bases fit TRBD2. CDR3 length equals 15 residues. The germline V gene has CDR1 SGHNT and CDR2 YENEEA. Germline trimming cut 1 base from V and 3 bases from J; bases unmatched to any gene: 5. Full variable domain (remainder filled in from reference TRBV11-3 and TRBJ2-5): EAGVVQSPRYKIIEKKQPVAFWCNPISGHNTLYWYLQNLGQGPELLIRYENEEAVDDSQLPKDRFSAERLKGVDSTLKIQPAELGDSAVYLCASSLGGLAEETQYFGPGTRLLVL.

V is TRBV27 and J is TRBJ1-2; 9 bases align to TRBD1. J was trimmed by 13 bases and V by 6 bases; bases with no gene match: 12. The CDR3 length is 13 residues. Looked up from germline, CDR1 is MNHEY and CDR2 is SMNVEV (reference sequence). In nucleotides, the CDR3 is TGTGCCAGCAGAATGCTAAACGGACAGGGGTGCACCTTC. As protein: CASRMLNGQGCTF.

This clone showed up just a few times. This chain links TRBV28 with TRBJ1-3; the D is unclear. Per germline, CDR1 MDHEN and CDR2 SYDVKM. The CDR3 is 16 amino acids. V shed 6 bases and J shed 1 base, with 16 bases lying between them. The CDR3 region is CASRLSLASSGNTIYF. CDR3 coding DNA: TGTGCCAGCAGGCTTTCCCTTGCCAGTTCTGGAAACACCATATATTTT.

V and J are TRBV3-1 (or the pseudogene TRBV3-2) and TRBJ1-4, with 7 nucleotides matching TRBD1. V gave up 5 bases and J gave up 4 bases; unmatched junction bases: 4. Germline values: CDR1 LGHDT, CDR2 YNNKEL (reference sequence). CDR3 size: 14 residues. The CDR3 DNA is TGTGCCAGCAGCTTACAGGGGATTAATGAAAAACTGTTTTTT. This gives the protein CASSLQGINEKLFF.

This sequence joins TRBV18 and TRBJ2-2, with TRBD1 matching over 7 bases. Germline V CDR1 and CDR2: KGHSH, LQKENI. This CDR3 spans 14 amino acids. Unmatched junction bases numbered 3, after V lost 3 bases and J lost 5 bases. CDR3 bases: TGTGCCAGCTCACCGGGACAGACTACCGGGGAGCTGTTTTTT. Protein: CASSPGQTTGELFF.

A few counts support this clone. The V and J genes are TRBV2 and TRBJ1-1; TRBD1 matches at 9 bases. V lost 3 bases to trimming and J lost 3 bases; unmatched junction nucleotides: 5. CDR1 SNHLY and CDR2 FYNNEI come from the germline V gene. The CDR3 has 15 amino acids. The chain's CDR3 is CASSDMGQGYTEAFF. The CDR3 region has the DNA TGTGCCAGCAGTGACATGGGACAGGGCTACACTGAAGCTTTCTTT.

The gene calls are TRBV19 and TRBJ2-1; the match to TRBD2 covers 8 bases. The CDR3 sequence is 13 residues long. The ends lost 7 bases at V and 8 bases at J; junction bases unmatched: 7. Germline assignment: CDR1 LNHDA and CDR2 SQIVND (reference sequence). The CDR3 region is CASNWRGVDEQFF. In DNA form, the CDR3 reads TGTGCCAGTAACTGGCGGGGGGTGGATGAGCAGTTCTTC.

The V and J genes are TRBV5-4 and TRBJ2-7, with a tentative D call TRBD2 (6 bases). The CDR3 contains 13 residues. CDR1 SGHNT and CDR2 YYREEE come from the germline V gene (reference sequence). V shed 4 bases and J shed 6 bases, with 14 bases lying between them. CDR3 DNA sequence: TGTGCCAGCAGCCGGCAGGGTAGCGGCGAGCAGTACTTC. Protein: CASSRQGSGEQYF.

This clone appeared a few times. The chain uses TRBV4-2 and TRBJ1-4; no firm D call. With 1 base removed from V and 4 bases from J, the gap between germline ends came to 13 bases. Germline lookup yields CDR1 LGHNA and CDR2 YNFKEQ. The CDR3 spans 16 residues. The CDR3 here is CASSQGAEPYNEKLFF. The DNA of the CDR3 is TGTGCCAGCAGCCAAGGGGCAGAGCCCTATAATGAAAAACTGTTTTTT.

V and J are TRBV4-1 and TRBJ1-2; D gene unclear. The CDR3 contains 15 residues. Germline assignment: CDR1 MGHRA and CDR2 YSYEKL. V lost 2 bases to trimming and J lost 4 bases, with 14 bases between them. This CDR3 reads CASSQQERVAYGYTF. The CDR3 DNA reads TGCGCCAGCAGCCAACAGGAGAGGGTGGCCTATGGCTACACCTTC.

The rearrangement uses TRBV21-1 and TRBJ1-5; TRBD1 is the table's D call and was not checked against the DNA. TRBV21-1 is recorded as a pseudogene. This CDR3 has 18 residues. The CDR3 loop is CASSKGSRSGYGNQPQHF. The CDR3 coding sequence is TGTGCCAGCAGCAAAGGTTCTCGGTCAGGTTATGGCAATCAGCCCCAGCATTTT.